These 19 T cell receptor beta chains share one sample of origin, sequenced in a study of immune evolution from preneoplasia to lung adenocarcinoma. Repertoires were generated with immunoSEQ multiplex PCR, while TCRdb's copy carries only in-frame clones and drops some. The sample consists of some 3,700 clones, roughly 87% of them appearing once. Sample: FFPE invasive lung adenocarcinoma tissue. The receptors come from a person aged 65 to 79 with invasive lung adenocarcinoma.

This rearrangement joins TRBV9 to TRBJ2-2; maybe TRBD1 (6 bases). Trimming took off 4 bases at V and 0 bases at J, with 10 bases between the two ends. The germline V gene has CDR1 SGDLS and CDR2 YYNGEE. CDR3 length: 15 residues. CDR3 DNA: TGTGCCAGCAGCAAAGGACAGTCGAACACCGGGGAGCTGTTTTTT. Its translation: CASSKGQSNTGELFF.

The rearrangement joins TRBV30 to TRBJ1-2; 8 positions match TRBD1. Per the germline V gene, CDR1 is GTSNPN and CDR2 is SVGIG (reference sequence). This CDR3 comprises 13 residues. V trimming: 4 bases; J trimming: 7 bases; junction bases outside the gene matches: 8. The chain's CDR3 is CAWIKGQVSGYTF. The CDR3 nucleotides are TGTGCCTGGATTAAGGGACAGGTCTCTGGCTACACCTTC.

CDR3 sequence: CASSQVGLTRGYNEQFF. Here the CDR3 DNA reads TGTGCCAGCAGCCAAGTAGGGCTAACGAGAGGGTACAATGAGCAGTTCTTC. The chain carries TRBV14 and TRBJ2-1; tentative D call: TRBD2 (5 bases). Trimming left V 1 base short and J 4 bases short, with 17 bases between. The germline gives CDR1 SGHDN, CDR2 FVKESK. This CDR3 comprises 17 residues. Full variable domain (remainder filled in from reference TRBV14 and TRBJ2-1): EAGVTQFPSHSVIEKGQTVTLRCDPISGHDNLYWYRRVMGKEIKFLLHFVKESKQDESGMPNNRFLAERTGGTYSTLKVQPAELEDSGVYFCASSQVGLTRGYNEQFFGPGTRLTVL.

The V call is TRBV5-6, the J call TRBJ1-1; D is undetermined. CDR3 length equals 13 residues. With 0 bases removed from V and 4 bases from J, the gap between germline ends came to 7 bases. Germline assignment: CDR1 SGHDT and CDR2 YYEEEE. The CDR3 sequence is CASSLVGITEAFF. DNA of the CDR3: TGTGCCAGCAGCTTGGTAGGGATCACTGAAGCTTTCTTT.

This clone was recorded a few times. CDR3 in amino acids: CASSREGGNTIYF. CDR3 bases: TGTGCCAGCAGCAGGGAGGGAGGAAACACCATATATTTT. V is TRBV2 and J is TRBJ1-3; D may be TRBD1 (5 bases). The CDR3 contains 13 residues. With 6 bases removed from V and 4 bases from J, the gap between germline ends came to 10 bases. The germline V gene has CDR1 SNHLY and CDR2 FYNNEI.

The chain employs TRBV19 and TRBJ2-5, with TRBD1 matching 7 bases. CDR1 is LNHDA and CDR2 is SQIVND in the germline V gene (reference sequence). There are 13 residues in the CDR3. With V trimmed by 9 bases and J by 3 bases, 7 bases remained unmatched. CDR3 nucleotides: TGTGCCAGGGCCTCTACAGGGGAAGAGACCCAGTACTTC. This sequence encodes CARASTGEETQYF.

This clone has just a few counts. CDR3 residues: CASRTPITEAFF. Written as DNA, the CDR3 is TGTGCCAGCAGGACTCCGATCACTGAAGCTTTCTTT. V usage is TRBV7-9 and J usage is TRBJ1-1, with unresolved D. The ends were cut back, 6 bases at V and 4 bases at J, with 9 bases in the middle. Germline lookup yields CDR1 SEHNR and CDR2 FQNEAQ (reference sequence). The CDR3 extends over 12 amino acids.

The rearrangement uses TRBV7-2 and TRBJ1-1, with D possibly matching TRBD1 (5 bases). Germline V gives CDR1 SGHTA, CDR2 FQGNSA. Deletions cut 5 bases from V and 8 bases from J, with 15 bases between. The CDR3 consists of 13 residues. The CDR3 DNA is TGTGCCAGCAGCCTCACCTTTGGGGGGGAAGCTTTCTTT. Residues: CASSLTFGGEAFF.

The genes are TRBV19 and TRBJ1-5; TRBD1 agrees at 10 bases. V shed 7 bases, J shed 5 bases, and the junction held 5 bases outside the gene matches. The CDR3 is 14 amino acids. Per germline, CDR1 LNHDA and CDR2 SQIVND (reference sequence). The CDR3 is CASTGQGRDQPQHF. In nucleotides, the CDR3 is TGTGCCAGTACGGGACAGGGGCGTGATCAGCCCCAGCATTTT.

This clone was detected only once. Sequence at one end of the junction differs from germline and may be a read error. CDR3 nucleotide sequence: TGTGTCAGCAGCTTGGACGGACTGATCTACGAGCAGTACTTC. It codes for CVSSLDGLIYEQYF. V is TRBV5-4 and J is TRBJ2-7; possibly TRBD2 for D (5 bases). Germline CDR1 is SGHNT and CDR2 is YYREEE (reference sequence). The CDR3 loop spans 14 amino acids.

V usage is TRBV30 and J usage is TRBJ2-3; no definite D call. This CDR3 comprises 15 residues. Germline V gene lookup returns CDR1 GTSNPN and CDR2 SVGIG (reference sequence). The germline V and J ends were trimmed by 3 bases and 1 base, with 14 bases remaining between them. The CDR3 loop reads CAWSVLKVGTDTQYF. The CDR3 nucleotides read TGTGCCTGGAGCGTCCTCAAGGTGGGCACAGATACGCAGTATTTT. The variable domain in full, with the rest retrieved from reference TRBV30 and TRBJ2-3, is SQTIHQWPATLVQPVGSPLSLECTVEGTSNPNLYWYRQAAGRGLQLLFYSVGIGQISSEVPQNLSASRPQDRQFILSSKKLLLSDSGFYLCAWSVLKVGTDTQYFGPGTRLTVL.

This clone was recorded only once. The chain links TRBV11-2 to TRBJ2-1; 8 nucleotides match TRBD1. CDR1 and CDR2 (germline): SGHAT, FQNNGV. The CDR3 is 16 residues long. V lost 4 bases to trimming and J lost 9 bases; unmatched junction nucleotides: 14. CDR3: CASSSPGQGEWGEQFF. The CDR3 DNA reads TGTGCCAGCAGCTCACCCGGACAGGGAGAGTGGGGTGAGCAGTTCTTC.

The gene calls are TRBV6-1 and TRBJ2-5; D is perhaps TRBD1 or TRBD2 (5 bases each). Germline V gene data show CDR1 as MNHNS and CDR2 as SASEGT. This CDR3 is built from 14 residues. V was pared by 6 bases and J by 1 base, with 12 bases between. The CDR3 nucleotides read TGTGCCAGCAGCTCCGGGACGATCCAAGAGACCCAGTACTTC. It specifies CASSSGTIQETQYF.

This sequence joins TRBV28 and TRBJ2-5; D is perhaps TRBD2 (5 bases). From germline, CDR1 is MDHEN and CDR2 SYDVKM. Trimming pared 5 bases from V and 1 base from J, leaving 8 bases between. There are 13 residues in the CDR3. The chain's CDR3 is CASSDSAQETQYF. CDR3 sequence (DNA): TGTGCCAGCAGTGATAGCGCCCAAGAGACCCAGTACTTC.

A note on this clone: An end of the junction differs from the germline gene, which may be a read error. The chain recombines TRBV7-7 with TRBJ2-5, with D possibly being TRBD2 (5 bases). Per the germline V gene, CDR1 is SSHAT and CDR2 is FNYEAQ (reference sequence). The CDR3 has 15 residues. CDR3 region: CASSLSAGPQETQYF. CDR3 coding DNA: TGTGCTAGCAGCTTAAGTGCGGGCCCACAAGAGACCCAGTACTTC.

The V gene is TRBV5-1, the J gene TRBJ2-7; TRBD1 matches at 10 bases. CDR1 is SGHRS, CDR2 YFSETQ, per germline. V was pared by 4 bases and J by 5 bases, with 6 bases of the junction left unmatched. This CDR3 has 14 amino acids. Here the CDR3 reads CASSTWTGGNEQYF. The CDR3 DNA is TGCGCCAGCAGCACGTGGACAGGGGGAAACGAGCAGTACTTC.

The V gene is TRBV30, the J gene TRBJ1-1, with D possibly TRBD1 on 6 matching bases. V lost 0 bases to trimming and J lost 10 bases, with 12 bases between them. Germline values: CDR1 GTSNPN, CDR2 SVGIG (reference sequence). This CDR3 comprises 12 residues. The CDR3 is CAWSVWRGAAFF. The CDR3 coding sequence is TGTGCCTGGAGTGTATGGCGGGGGGCAGCTTTCTTT.

This chain connects TRBV29-1 to TRBJ2-1; D is ambiguous. The CDR3 is 12 residues long. CDR1 and CDR2 (germline): SQVTM, ANQGSEA. In nucleotides, the CDR3 is TGCAACTGTGGCTCCTCCTACAATGAGCAGTTCTTC. It specifies CNCGSSYNEQFF.

The chain employs TRBV4-1 and TRBJ2-3, with 11 positions matching TRBD2. This CDR3 has 14 residues. Germline V lookup: CDR1 MGHRA, CDR2 YSYEKL. The V and J ends lost 3 bases and 4 bases, in that order; junction bases with no gene match: 0. CDR3 coding DNA: TGCGCCAGCAGCCAGGGACTAGCGGCAGATACGCAGTATTTT. Protein sequence: CASSQGLAADTQYF.